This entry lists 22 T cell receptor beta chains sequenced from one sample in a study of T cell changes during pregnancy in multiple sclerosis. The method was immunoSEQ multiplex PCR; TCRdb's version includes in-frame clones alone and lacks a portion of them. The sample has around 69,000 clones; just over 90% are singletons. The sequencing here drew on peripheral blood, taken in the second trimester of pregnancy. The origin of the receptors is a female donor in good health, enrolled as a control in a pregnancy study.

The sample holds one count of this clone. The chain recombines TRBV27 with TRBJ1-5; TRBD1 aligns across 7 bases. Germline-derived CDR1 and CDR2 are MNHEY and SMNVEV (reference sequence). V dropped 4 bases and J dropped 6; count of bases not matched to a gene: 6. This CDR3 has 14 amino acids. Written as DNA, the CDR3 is TGTGCCAGCAGTTCGCTCCGGGACAGTCAGCCCCAGCATTTT. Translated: CASSSLRDSQPQHF.

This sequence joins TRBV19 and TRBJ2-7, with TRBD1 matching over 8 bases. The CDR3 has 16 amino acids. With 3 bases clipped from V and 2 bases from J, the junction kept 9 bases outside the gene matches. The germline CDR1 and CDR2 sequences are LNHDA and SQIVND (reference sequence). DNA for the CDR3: TGTGCCAGTAGTATGAGGGCCCGGGACAGGACCTACGAGCAGTACTTC. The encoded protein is CASSMRARDRTYEQYF.

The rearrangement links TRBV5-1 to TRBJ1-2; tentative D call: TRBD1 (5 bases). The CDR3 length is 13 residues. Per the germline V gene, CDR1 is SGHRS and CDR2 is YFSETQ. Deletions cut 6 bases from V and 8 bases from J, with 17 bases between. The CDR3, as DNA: TGCGCCAGCAACTATGGGGGGGAAGAGGGCTACACCTTC. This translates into CASNYGGEEGYTF.

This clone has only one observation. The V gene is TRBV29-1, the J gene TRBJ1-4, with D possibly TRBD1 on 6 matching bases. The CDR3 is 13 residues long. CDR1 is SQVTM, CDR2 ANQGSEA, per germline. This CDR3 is CSAGWGTNEKLFF. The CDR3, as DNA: TGCAGTGCTGGTTGGGGGACAAATGAAAAACTGTTTTTT.

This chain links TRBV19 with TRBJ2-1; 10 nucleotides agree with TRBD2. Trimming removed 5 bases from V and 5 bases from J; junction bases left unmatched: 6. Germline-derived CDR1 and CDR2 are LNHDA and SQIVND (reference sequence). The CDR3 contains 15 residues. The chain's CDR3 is CASSSIAGGHNEQFF. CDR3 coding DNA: TGTGCCAGTAGTTCCATAGCGGGGGGACACAATGAGCAGTTCTTC.

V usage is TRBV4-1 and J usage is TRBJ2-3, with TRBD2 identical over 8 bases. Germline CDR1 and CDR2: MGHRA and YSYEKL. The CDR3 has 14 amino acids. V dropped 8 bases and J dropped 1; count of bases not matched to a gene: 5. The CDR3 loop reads CASAYSGGTDTQYF. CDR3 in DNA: TGCGCCAGCGCGTATAGCGGGGGCACAGATACGCAGTATTTT.

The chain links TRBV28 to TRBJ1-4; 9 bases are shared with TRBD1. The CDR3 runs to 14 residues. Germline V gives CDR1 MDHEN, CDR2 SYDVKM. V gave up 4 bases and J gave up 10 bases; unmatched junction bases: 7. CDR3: CASSWGQGAAKLFF. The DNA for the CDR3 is TGTGCCAGCAGTTGGGGACAGGGTGCAGCAAAACTGTTTTTT.

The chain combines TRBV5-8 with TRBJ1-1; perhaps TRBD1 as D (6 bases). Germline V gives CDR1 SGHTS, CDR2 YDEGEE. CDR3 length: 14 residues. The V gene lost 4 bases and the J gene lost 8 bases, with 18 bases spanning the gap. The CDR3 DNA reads TGTGCCAGCAGCACGGTGGACAGACACAACGAAGCTTTCTTT. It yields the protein CASSTVDRHNEAFF.

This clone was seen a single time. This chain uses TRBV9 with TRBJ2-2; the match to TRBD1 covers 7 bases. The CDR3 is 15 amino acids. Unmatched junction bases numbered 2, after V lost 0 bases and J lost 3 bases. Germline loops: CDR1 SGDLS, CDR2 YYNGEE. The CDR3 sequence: CASSVGGQYTGELFF. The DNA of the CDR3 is TGTGCCAGCAGCGTAGGGGGACAGTACACCGGGGAGCTGTTTTTT.

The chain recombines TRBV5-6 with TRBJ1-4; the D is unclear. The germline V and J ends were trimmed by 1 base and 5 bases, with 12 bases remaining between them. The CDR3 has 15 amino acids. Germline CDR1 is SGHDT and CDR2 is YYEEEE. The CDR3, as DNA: TGTGCCAGCAGCTTGTTGGCGGCCAAGAATGAAAAACTGTTTTTT. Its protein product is CASSLLAAKNEKLFF.

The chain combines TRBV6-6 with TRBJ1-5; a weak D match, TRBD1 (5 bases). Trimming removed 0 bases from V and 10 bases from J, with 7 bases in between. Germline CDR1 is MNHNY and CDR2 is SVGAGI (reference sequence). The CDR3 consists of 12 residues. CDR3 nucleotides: TGTGCCAGCAGTTACTCGGGGGGTCCCCAGCATTTT. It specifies CASSYSGGPQHF.

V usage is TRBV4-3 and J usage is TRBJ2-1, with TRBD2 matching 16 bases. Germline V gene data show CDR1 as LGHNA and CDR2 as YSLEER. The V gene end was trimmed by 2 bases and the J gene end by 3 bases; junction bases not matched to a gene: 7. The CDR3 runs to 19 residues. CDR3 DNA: TGCGCCAGCAGCCAATGGCCGGGACTAGCGGGGGGGCTCTACAATGAGCAGTTCTTC. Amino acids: CASSQWPGLAGGLYNEQFF.

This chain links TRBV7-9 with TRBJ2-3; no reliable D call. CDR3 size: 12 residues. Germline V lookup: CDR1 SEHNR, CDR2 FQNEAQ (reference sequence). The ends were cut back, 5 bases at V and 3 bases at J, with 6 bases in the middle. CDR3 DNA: TGTGCCAGCAGCCCACGGACAGATACGCAGTATTTT. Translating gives CASSPRTDTQYF.

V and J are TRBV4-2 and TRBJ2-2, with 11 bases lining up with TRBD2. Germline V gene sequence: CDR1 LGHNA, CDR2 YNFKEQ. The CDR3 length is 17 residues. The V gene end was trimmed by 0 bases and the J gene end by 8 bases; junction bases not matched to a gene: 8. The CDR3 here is CASSQERLAGRLGELFF. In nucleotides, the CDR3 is TGTGCCAGCAGCCAAGAACGACTAGCGGGGAGGCTGGGGGAGCTGTTTTTT.

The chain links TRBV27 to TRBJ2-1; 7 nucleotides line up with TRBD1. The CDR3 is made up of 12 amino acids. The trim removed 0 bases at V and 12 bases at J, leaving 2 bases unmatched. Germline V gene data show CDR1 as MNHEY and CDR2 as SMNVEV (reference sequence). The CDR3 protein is CASSLSGGGQFF. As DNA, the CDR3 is TGTGCCAGCAGTTTATCAGGGGGCGGGCAGTTCTTC.

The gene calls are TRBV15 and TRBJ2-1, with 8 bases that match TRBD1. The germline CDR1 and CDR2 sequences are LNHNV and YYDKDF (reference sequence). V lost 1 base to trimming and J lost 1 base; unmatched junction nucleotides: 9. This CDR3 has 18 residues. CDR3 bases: TGTGCCACCAGCAGAGTCGCAGGGGGCTTCTCATCCTACAATGAGCAGTTCTTC. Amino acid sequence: CATSRVAGGFSSYNEQFF.

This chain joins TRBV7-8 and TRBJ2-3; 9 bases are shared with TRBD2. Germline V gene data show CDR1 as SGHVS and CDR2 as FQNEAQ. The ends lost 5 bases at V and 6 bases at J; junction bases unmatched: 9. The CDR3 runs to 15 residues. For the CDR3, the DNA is TGTGCCAGCAGCGATCGGGGACTAGCAGGGGATACGCAGTATTTT. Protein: CASSDRGLAGDTQYF.

The CDR3 reads CASSLLPRLAGVETQYF. CDR3 coding DNA: TGTGCCAGCAGTTTATTGCCGCGACTAGCGGGGGTGGAGACCCAGTACTTC. V and J are TRBV27 and TRBJ2-5; 12 nucleotides match TRBD2. CDR1 is MNHEY, CDR2 SMNVEV, per germline (reference sequence). The trim removed 1 base at V and 5 bases at J, leaving 8 bases unmatched. There are 17 residues in the CDR3.

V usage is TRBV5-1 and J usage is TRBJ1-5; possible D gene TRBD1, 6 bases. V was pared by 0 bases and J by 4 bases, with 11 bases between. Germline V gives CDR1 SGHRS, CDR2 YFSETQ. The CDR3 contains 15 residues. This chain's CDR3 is CASSLGGQTNQPQHF. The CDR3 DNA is TGCGCCAGCAGCTTGGGCGGACAGACGAATCAGCCCCAGCATTTT.

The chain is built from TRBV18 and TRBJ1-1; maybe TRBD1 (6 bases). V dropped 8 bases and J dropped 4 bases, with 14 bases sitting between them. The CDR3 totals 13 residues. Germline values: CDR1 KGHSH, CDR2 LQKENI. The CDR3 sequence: CASTSGTRTEAFF. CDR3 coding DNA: TGTGCCAGCACATCGGGGACACGCACTGAAGCTTTCTTT.

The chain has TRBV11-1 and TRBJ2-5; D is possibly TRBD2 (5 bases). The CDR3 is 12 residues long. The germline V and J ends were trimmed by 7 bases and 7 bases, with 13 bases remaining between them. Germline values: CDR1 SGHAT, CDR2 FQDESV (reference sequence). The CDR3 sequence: CASTPGGGTQYF. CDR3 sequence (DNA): TGTGCCAGCACCCCCGGAGGTGGGACCCAGTACTTC. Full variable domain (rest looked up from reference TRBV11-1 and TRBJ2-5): EAEVAQSPRYKITEKSQAVAFWCDPISGHATLYWYRQILGQGPELLVQFQDESVVDDSQLPKDRFSAERLKGVDSTLKIQPAELGDSAMYLCASTPGGGTQYFGPGTRLLVL.

The chain's CDR3 is CASSQGREVGEQFF. CDR3 coding DNA: TGTGCCAGCAGCCAAGGACGGGAGGTTGGTGAGCAGTTCTTC. The chain has TRBV4-2 and TRBJ2-1; 7 bases fit TRBD2. Trimming at V came to 1 base and at J to 9 bases, leaving 6 bases not matched to a gene. This CDR3 spans 14 amino acids. Germline V gene data show CDR1 as LGHNA and CDR2 as YNFKEQ.